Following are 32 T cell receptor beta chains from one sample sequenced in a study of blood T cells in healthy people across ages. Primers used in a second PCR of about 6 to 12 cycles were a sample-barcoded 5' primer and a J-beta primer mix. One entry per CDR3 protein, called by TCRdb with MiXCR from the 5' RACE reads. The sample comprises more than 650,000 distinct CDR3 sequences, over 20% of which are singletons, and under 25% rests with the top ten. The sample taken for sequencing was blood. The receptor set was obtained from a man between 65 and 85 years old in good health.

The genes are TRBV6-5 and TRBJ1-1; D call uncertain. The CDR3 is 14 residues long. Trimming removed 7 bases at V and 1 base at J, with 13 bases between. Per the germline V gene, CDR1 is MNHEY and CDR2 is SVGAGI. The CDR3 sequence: CASTRKPGNTEAFF. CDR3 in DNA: TGTGCCAGCACCAGAAAGCCGGGGAACACTGAAGCTTTCTTT.

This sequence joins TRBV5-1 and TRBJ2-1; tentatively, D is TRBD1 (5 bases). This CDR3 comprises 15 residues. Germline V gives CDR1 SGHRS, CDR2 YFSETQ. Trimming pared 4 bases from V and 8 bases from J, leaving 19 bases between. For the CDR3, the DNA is TGCGCCAGCAGCCCAGGGATTCATGCCCGCGATGAGCAGTTCTTC. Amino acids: CASSPGIHARDEQFF.

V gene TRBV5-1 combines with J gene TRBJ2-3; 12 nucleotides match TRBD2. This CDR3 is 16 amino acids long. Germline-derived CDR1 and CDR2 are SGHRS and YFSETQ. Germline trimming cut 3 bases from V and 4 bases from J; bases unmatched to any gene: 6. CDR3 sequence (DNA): TGCGCCAGCAGCTCAGGACTAGCGGGATGGTCAGATACGCAGTATTTT. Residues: CASSSGLAGWSDTQYF.

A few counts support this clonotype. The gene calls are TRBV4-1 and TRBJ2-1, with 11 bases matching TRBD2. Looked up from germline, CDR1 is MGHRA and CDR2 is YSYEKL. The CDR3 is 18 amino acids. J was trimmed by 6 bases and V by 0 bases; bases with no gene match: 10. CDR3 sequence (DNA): TGCGCCAGCAGCCAAGACCCGGCTCCTACTAGCGGGAGCAATGAGCAGTTCTTC. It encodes CASSQDPAPTSGSNEQFF.

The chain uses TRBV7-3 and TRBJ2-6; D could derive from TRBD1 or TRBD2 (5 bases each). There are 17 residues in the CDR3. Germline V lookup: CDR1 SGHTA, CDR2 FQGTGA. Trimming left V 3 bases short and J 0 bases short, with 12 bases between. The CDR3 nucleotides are TGTGCCAGCAGCTTTGGGGGTCAGAGCTCTGGGGCCAACGTCCTGACTTTC. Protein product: CASSFGGQSSGANVLTF.

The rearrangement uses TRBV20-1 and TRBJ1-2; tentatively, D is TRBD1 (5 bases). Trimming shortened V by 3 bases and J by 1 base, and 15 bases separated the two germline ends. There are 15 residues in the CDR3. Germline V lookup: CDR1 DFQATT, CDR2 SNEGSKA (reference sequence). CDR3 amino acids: CSARGGLDNNYGYTF. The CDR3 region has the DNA TGCAGTGCTAGGGGGGGACTGGATAATAACTATGGCTACACCTTC.

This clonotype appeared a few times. CDR3 sequence (DNA): TGTGCCAGCAATCAGGGACTAGAGACCCAGTACTTC. This translates into CASNQGLETQYF. The chain couples TRBV28 to TRBJ2-5; a possible D gene is TRBD2 (6 bases). V lost 7 bases to trimming and J lost 4 bases, with 10 bases between them. The germline gives CDR1 MDHEN, CDR2 SYDVKM. The CDR3 sequence is 12 residues long.

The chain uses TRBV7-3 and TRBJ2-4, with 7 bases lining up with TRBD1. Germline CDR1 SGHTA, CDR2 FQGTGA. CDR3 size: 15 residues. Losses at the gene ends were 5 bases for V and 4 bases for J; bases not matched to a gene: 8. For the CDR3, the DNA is TGTGCCAGCAGCACCCAAGGGACAGTTAAAAACATTCAGTACTTC. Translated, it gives CASSTQGTVKNIQYF.

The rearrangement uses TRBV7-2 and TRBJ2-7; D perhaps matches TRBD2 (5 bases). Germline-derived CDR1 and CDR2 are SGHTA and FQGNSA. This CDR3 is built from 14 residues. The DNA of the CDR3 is TGTGCCAGCAGCTTAGAAGGCGGGTACTACGATCAGTACGTC. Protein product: CASSLEGGYYDQYV.

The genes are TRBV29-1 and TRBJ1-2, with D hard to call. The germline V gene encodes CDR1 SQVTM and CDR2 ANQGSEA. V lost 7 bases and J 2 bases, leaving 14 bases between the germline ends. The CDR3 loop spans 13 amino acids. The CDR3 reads CSAPGVGNYGYTF. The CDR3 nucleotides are TGCAGCGCCCCTGGGGTGGGAAACTATGGCTACACCTTC.

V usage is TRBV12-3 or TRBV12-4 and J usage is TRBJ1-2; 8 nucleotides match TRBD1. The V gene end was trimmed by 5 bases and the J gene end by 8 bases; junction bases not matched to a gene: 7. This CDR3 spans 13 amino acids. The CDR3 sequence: CASSPTGGRGYTF. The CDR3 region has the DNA TGTGCCAGCAGTCCCACAGGGGGGCGAGGCTACACCTTC.

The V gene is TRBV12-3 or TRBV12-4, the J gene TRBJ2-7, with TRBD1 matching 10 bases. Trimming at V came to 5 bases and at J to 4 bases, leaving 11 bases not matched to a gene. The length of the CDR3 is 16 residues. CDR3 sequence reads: CASSQPGTGVSYEQYF. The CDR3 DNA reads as TGTGCCAGCAGTCAACCCGGGACAGGGGTTTCATACGAGCAGTACTTC.

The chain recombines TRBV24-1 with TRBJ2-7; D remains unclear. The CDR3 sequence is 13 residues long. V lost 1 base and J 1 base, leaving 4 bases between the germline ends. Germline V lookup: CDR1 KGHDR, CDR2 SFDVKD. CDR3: CATSDLESYEQYF. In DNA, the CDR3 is TGTGCCACCAGTGATTTAGAGTCCTACGAGCAGTACTTC.

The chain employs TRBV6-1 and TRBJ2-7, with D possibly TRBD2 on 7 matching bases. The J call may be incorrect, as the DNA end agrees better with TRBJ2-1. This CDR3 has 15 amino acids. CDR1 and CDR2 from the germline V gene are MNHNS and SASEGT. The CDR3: CASLPGAGVYNEQFF. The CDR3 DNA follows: TGTGCCAGCCTCCCGGGGGCGGGGGTCTACAATGAGCAGTTCTTC.

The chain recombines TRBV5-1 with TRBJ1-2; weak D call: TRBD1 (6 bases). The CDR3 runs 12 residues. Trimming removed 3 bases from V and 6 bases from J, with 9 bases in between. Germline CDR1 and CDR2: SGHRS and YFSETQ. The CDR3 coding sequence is TGCGCCAGCAGCTCGCAGGGGAATGGCTACACCTTC. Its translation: CASSSQGNGYTF. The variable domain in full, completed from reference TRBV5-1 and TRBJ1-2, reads KAGVTQTPRYLIKTRGQQVTLSCSPISGHRSVSWYQQTPGQGLQFLFEYFSETQRNKGNFPGRFSGRQFSNSRSEMNVSTLELGDSALYLCASSSQGNGYTFGSGTRLTVV.

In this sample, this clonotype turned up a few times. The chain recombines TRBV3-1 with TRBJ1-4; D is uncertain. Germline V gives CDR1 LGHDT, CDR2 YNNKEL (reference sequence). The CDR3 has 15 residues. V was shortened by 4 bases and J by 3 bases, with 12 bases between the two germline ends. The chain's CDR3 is CASSPRAASNEKLFF. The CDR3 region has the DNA TGTGCCAGCAGCCCGCGGGCAGCCTCTAATGAAAAACTGTTTTTT.

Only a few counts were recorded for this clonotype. DNA for the CDR3: TGTGCCAGCAGCTTAGCCAAGGACACTGAAGCTTTCTTT. It specifies CASSLAKDTEAFF. The rearrangement links TRBV7-9 to TRBJ1-1, with no clear D. There are 13 residues in the CDR3. V was pared by 0 bases and J by 3 bases, with 5 bases between. CDR1 and CDR2 from the germline V gene are SEHNR and FQNEAQ (reference sequence).

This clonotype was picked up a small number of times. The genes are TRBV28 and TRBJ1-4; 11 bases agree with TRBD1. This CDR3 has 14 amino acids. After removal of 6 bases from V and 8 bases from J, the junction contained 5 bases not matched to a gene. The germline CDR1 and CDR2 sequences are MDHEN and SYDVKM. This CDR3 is CASRAGQGAEKLFF. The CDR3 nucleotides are TGTGCCAGCAGGGCAGGACAGGGGGCCGAAAAACTGTTTTTT.

CDR3: CASSLQSVSGNTIYF. In DNA, the CDR3 is TGTGCCAGCAGTTTGCAGAGCGTCTCTGGAAACACCATATATTTT. The rearrangement links TRBV12-3 or TRBV12-4 to TRBJ1-3; D gene ambiguous. The CDR3 is 15 residues long. The V gene lost 3 bases and the J gene lost 0 bases, with 9 bases spanning the gap.

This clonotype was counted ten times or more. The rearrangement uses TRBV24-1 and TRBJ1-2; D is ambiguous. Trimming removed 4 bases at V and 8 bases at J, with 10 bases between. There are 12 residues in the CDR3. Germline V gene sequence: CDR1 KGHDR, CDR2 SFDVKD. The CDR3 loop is CATSDSPDGYTF. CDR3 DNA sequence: TGTGCCACCAGTGACTCGCCAGACGGCTACACCTTC.

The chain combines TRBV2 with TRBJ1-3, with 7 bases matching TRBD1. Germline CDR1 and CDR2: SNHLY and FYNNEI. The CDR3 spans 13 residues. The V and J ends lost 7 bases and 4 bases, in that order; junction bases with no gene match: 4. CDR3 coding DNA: TGTGCCAGCATCGGGACAGTCGGAAACACCATATATTTT. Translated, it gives CASIGTVGNTIYF.

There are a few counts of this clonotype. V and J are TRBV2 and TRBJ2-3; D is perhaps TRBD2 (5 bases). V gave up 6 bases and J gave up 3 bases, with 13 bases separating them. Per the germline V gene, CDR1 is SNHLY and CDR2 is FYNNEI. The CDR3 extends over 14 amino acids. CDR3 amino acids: CASSAGKRTDTQYF. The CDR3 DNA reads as TGTGCCAGCAGCGCCGGGAAAAGAACAGATACGCAGTATTTT.

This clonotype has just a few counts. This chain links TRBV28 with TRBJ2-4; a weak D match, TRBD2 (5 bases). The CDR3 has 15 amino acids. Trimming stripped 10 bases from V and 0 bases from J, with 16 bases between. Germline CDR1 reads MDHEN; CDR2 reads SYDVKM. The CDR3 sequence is CATTGVALAKNIQYF. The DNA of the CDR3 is TGTGCCACCACCGGGGTGGCTTTAGCCAAAAACATTCAGTACTTC.

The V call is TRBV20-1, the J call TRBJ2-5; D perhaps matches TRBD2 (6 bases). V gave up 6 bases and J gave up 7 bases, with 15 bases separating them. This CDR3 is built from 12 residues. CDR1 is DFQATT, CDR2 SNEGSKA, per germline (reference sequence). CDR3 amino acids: CSALDWEATQYF. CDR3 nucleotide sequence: TGCAGTGCCCTAGACTGGGAGGCGACCCAGTACTTC.

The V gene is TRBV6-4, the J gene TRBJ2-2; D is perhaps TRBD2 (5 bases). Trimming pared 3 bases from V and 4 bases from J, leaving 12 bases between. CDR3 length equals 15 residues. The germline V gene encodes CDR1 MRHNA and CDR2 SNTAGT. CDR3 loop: CASSELALVTGELFF. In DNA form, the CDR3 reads TGTGCCAGCAGTGAGCTAGCCCTGGTCACCGGGGAGCTGTTTTTT.

The CDR3 is CASSLFGQGVTYEQYF. The CDR3 nucleotides read TGTGCCAGCAGCTTGTTTGGGCAGGGAGTTACCTACGAGCAGTACTTC. The rearrangement links TRBV5-5 to TRBJ2-7, with D perhaps assigned TRBD1 or TRBD2 (5 bases each). This CDR3 spans 16 amino acids. V was pared by 1 base and J by 2 bases, with 16 bases between. Germline CDR1 and CDR2: SGHKS and YYEKEE (reference sequence).

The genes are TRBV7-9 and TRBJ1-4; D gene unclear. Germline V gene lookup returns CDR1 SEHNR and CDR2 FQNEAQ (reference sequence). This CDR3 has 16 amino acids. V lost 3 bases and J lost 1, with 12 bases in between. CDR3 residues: CASSLDKEITNEKLFF. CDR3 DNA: TGTGCCAGCAGCTTGGATAAGGAGATAACTAATGAAAAACTGTTTTTT.

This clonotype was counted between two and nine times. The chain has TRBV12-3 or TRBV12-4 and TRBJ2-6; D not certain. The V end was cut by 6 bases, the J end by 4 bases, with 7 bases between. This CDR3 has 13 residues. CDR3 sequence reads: CASRHLGANVLTF. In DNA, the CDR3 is TGTGCCAGCAGACATCTCGGGGCCAACGTCCTGACTTTC.

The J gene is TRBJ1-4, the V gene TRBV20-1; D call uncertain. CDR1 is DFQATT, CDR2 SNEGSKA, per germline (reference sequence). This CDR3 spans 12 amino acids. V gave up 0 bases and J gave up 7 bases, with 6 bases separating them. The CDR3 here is CSARDGFEKLFF. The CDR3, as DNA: TGCAGTGCTAGAGATGGGTTTGAAAAACTGTTTTTT.

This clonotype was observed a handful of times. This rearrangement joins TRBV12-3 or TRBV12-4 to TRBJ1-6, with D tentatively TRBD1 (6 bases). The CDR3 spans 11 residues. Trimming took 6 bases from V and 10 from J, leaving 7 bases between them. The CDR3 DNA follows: TGTGCCAGCAGGGACAGATCACCCCTCCACTTT. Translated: CASRDRSPLHF.

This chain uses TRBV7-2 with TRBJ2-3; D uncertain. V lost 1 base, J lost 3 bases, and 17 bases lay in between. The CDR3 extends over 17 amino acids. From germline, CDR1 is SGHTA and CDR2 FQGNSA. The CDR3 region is CASSLGLGQGGTDTQYF. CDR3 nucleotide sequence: TGTGCCAGCAGCTTAGGTTTGGGCCAAGGTGGAACAGATACGCAGTATTTT.

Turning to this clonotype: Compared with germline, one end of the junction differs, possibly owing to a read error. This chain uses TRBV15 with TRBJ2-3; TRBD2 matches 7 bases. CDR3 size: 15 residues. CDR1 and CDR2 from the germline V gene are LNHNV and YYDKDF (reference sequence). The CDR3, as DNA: TGTGCCACCAGCAGAGGCGGGGGTAGCACAGATACGCACTATTTT. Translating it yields CATSRGGGSTDTHYF.